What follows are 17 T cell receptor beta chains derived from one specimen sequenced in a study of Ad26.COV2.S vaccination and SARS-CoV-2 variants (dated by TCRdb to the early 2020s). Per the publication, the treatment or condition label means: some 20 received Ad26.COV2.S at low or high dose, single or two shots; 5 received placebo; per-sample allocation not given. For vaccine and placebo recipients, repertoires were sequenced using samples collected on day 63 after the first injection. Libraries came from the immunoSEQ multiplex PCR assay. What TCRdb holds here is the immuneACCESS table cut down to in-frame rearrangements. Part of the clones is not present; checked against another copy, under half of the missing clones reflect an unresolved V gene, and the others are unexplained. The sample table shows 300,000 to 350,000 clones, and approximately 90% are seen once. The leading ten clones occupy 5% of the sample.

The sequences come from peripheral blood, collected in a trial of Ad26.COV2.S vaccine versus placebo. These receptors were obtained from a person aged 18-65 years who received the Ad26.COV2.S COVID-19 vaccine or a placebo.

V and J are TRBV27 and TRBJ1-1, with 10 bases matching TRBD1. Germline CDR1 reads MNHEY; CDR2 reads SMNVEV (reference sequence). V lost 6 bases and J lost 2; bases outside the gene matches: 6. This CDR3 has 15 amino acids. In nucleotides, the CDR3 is TGTGCCAGCAGACGCCGGGACAGGGGAAACACTGAAGCTTTCTTT. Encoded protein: CASRRRDRGNTEAFF.

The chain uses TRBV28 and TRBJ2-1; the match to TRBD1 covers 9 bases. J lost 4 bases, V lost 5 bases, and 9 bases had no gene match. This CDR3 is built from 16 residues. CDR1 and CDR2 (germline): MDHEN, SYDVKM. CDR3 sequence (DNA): TGTGCCAGCAGTACCGGGACAGGGTCTCATTACAATGAGCAGTTCTTC. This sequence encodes CASSTGTGSHYNEQFF.

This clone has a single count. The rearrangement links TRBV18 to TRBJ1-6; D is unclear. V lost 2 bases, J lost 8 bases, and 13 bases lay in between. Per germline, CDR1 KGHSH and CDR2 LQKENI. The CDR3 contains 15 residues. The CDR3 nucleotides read TGTGCCAGCTCACCAACCCGGCTTGGGGATTCACCCCTCCACTTT. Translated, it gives CASSPTRLGDSPLHF.

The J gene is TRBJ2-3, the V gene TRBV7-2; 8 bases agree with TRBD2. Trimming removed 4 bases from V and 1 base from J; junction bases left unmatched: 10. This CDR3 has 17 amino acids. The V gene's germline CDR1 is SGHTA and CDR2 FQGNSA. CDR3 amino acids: CASSSQLAVGGTDTQYF. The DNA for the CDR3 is TGTGCCAGCAGCTCGCAACTAGCGGTCGGGGGCACAGATACGCAGTATTTT.

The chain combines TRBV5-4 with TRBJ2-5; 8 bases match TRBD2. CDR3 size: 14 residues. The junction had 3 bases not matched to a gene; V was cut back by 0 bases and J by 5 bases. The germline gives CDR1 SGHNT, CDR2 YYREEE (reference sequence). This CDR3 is CASSLEAGDETQYF. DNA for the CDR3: TGTGCCAGCAGCTTGGAAGCGGGAGATGAGACCCAGTACTTC.

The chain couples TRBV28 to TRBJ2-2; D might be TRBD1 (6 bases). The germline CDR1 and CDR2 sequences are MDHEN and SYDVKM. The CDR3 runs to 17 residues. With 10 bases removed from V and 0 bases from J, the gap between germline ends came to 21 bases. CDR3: CATKNRAFSANTGELFF. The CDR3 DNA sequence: TGTGCCACCAAAAACAGGGCTTTTTCGGCGAACACCGGGGAGCTGTTTTTT. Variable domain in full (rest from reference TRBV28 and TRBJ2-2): DVKVTQSSRYLVKRTGEKVFLECVQDMDHENMFWYRQDPGLGLRLIYFSYDVKMKEKGDIPEGYSVSREKKERFSLILESASTNQTSMYLCATKNRAFSANTGELFFGEGSRLTVL.

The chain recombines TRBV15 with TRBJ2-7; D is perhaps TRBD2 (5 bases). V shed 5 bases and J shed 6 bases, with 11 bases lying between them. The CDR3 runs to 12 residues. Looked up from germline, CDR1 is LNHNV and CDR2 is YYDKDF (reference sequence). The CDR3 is CATSLDRGEQYF. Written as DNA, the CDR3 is TGTGCCACCAGCCTCGACCGGGGCGAGCAGTACTTC.

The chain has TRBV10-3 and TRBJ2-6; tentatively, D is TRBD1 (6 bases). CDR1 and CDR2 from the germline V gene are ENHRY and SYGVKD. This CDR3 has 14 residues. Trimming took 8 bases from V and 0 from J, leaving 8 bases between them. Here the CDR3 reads CAISDSSGANVLTF. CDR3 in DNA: TGTGCCATCTCGGACAGCTCTGGGGCCAACGTCCTGACTTTC.

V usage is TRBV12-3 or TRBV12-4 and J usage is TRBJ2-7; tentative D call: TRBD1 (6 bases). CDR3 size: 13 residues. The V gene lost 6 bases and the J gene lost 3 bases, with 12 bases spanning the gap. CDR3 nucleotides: TGTGCCAGCAGACTAACAGGGAACTACGAGCAGTACTTC. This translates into CASRLTGNYEQYF.

The CDR3 sequence is CASRLAGGSSYNEQFF. The CDR3 DNA reads as TGTGCCAGCCGCTTAGCGGGAGGGAGCTCCTACAATGAGCAGTTCTTC. The chain employs TRBV6-6 and TRBJ2-1; 11 bases are shared with TRBD2. With V trimmed by 8 bases and J by 0 bases, 6 bases remained unmatched. The CDR3 covers 16 residues. CDR1 MNHNY and CDR2 SVGAGI come from the germline V gene (reference sequence).

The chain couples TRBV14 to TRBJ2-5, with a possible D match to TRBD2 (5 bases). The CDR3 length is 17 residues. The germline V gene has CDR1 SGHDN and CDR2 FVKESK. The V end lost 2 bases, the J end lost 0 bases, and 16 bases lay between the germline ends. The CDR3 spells CASSQWRGLNYQETQYF. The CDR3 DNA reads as TGTGCCAGCAGCCAATGGCGAGGACTTAATTACCAAGAGACCCAGTACTTC.

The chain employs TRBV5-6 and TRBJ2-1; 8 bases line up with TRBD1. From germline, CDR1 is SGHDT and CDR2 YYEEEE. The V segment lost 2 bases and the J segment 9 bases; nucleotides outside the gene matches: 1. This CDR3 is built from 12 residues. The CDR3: CASSFGQGEQFF. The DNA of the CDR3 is TGTGCCAGCAGCTTCGGACAGGGTGAGCAGTTCTTC.

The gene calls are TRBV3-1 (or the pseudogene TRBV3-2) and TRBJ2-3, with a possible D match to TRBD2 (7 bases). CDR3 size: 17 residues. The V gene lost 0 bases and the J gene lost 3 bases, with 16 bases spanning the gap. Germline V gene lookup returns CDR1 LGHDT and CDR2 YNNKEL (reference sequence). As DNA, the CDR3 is TGTGCCAGCAGCCAAGAAGTTGGGGGGGGGCCAACAGATACGCAGTATTTT. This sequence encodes CASSQEVGGGPTDTQYF.

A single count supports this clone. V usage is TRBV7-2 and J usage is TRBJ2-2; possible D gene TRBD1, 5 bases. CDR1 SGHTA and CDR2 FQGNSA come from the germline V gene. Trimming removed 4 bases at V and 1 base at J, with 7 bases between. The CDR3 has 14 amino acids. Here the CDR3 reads CASSSGQNTGELFF. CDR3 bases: TGTGCCAGCAGCTCTGGACAGAACACCGGGGAGCTGTTTTTT.

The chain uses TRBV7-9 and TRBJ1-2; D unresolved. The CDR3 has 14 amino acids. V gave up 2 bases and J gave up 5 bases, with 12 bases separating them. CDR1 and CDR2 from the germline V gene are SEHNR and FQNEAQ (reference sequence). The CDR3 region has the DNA TGTGCCAGCAGCTTACAGCCAGCCGTTTATGGCTACACCTTC. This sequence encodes CASSLQPAVYGYTF. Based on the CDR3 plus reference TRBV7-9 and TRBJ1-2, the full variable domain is DTGVSQNPRHKITKRGQNVTFRCDPISEHNRLYWYRQTLGQGPEFLTYFQNEAQLEKSRLLSDRFSAERPKGSFSTLEIQRTEQGDSAMYLCASSLQPAVYGYTFGSGTRLTVV.

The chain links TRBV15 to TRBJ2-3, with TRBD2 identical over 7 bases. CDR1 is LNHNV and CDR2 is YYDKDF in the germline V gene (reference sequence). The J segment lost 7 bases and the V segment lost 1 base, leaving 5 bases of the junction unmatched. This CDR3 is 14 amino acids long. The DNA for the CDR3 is TGTGCCACCAGCAGAGTGGGAGGGTTTAATACGCAGTATTTT. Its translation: CATSRVGGFNTQYF.

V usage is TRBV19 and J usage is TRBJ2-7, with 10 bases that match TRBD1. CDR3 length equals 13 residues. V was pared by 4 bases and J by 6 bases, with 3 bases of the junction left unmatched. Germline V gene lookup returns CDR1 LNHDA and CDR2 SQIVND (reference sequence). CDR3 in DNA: TGTGCCAGTAGTACCGGACAGGGGGGCGAGCAGTACTTC. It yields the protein CASSTGQGGEQYF. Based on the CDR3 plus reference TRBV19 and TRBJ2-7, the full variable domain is DGGITQSPKYLFRKEGQNVTLSCEQNLNHDAMYWYRQDPGQGLRLIYYSQIVNDFQKGDIAEGYSVSREKKESFPLTVTSAQKNPTAFYLCASSTGQGGEQYFGPGTRLTVT.